The present T cell receptor (beta chain) was sequenced within a study of cytotoxic CD8 clonotypes in ibrutinib-treated CLL. Sequencing was performed with immunoSEQ multiplex PCR; in TCRdb, only in-frame clones are kept and a portion is missing. Of 35,000 or so clones listed, 71% are singletons. The CDR3 totals 15 residues. J gave up 5 bases and V 0 bases, and 4 bases lay outside the gene matches. Germline assignment: CDR1 SGHNT and CDR2 YYREEE (reference sequence). This specimen consisted of PBMCs, obtained at disease progression, from a patient treated with ibrutinib. The sequence was collected from a human donor with chronic lymphocytic leukemia. V gene TRBV5-4 combines with J gene TRBJ1-2; TRBD1 aligns across 10 bases. CDR3 protein: CASSLGTGGRYGYTF. The DNA of the CDR3 is TGTGCCAGCAGCTTGGGGACAGGGGGGCGATATGGCTACACCTTC.